These T cell receptor beta chains were read from a single sample in a study of cytomegalovirus exposure and HLA in healthy donors. This table comes from immunoSEQ multiplex PCR, and its TCRdb copy is limited to in-frame clones, with some not included. The sample holds about 160,000 clones; around 74% are singletons and the top ten take under 1.5%. The sample consisted of PBMCs. These TCRs come from a woman aged 25 to 39 in good health and CMV-seronegative. CDR3s include the opening cysteine and the closing phenylalanine or tryptophan. The order of the fields is J gene, D gene, clone size, V gene, CDR3 protein, CDR3 DNA. D genes are given only for firm matches. Clone size is shown for a subset of rows, as once, few, many or a class of expanded clone.

TRBJ1-1 | - | - | TRBV6-1 | CASRARVGGPTEAFF | TGTGCCAGCAGAGCAAGAGTGGGGGGGCCTACTGAAGCTTTCTTT
TRBJ1-1 | - | - | TRBV5-1 | CASSFLLGGNTEAFF | TGCGCCAGCAGTTTCCTCCTGGGAGGGAACACTGAAGCTTTCTTT
TRBJ1-3 | - | - | TRBV15 | CAIMEGRSGNTIYF | TGTGCCATAATGGAGGGGCGCTCTGGAAACACCATATATTTT
TRBJ2-2 | TRBD1 | - | TRBV7-7 | CASSRGQGVDTGELFF | TGTGCTAGCAGCAGGGGACAGGGCGTCGACACCGGGGAGCTGTTTTTT
TRBJ1-5 | - | once | TRBV19 | CASRQGSNQPQHF | TGTGCCAGTAGACAGGGCTCCAATCAGCCCCAGCATTTT
TRBJ1-1 | TRBD1 | - | TRBV4-1 | CASSQMGQSNTEAFF | TGCGCCAGCAGCCAGATGGGACAGTCGAACACTGAAGCTTTCTTT
TRBJ1-2 | TRBD1 | - | TRBV30 | CASTGNYGYTF | TGTGCTTCGACAGGGAACTATGGCTACACCTTC
TRBJ2-2 | TRBD2 | - | TRBV5-1 | CASREAGVAGELFF | TGCGCCAGCAGAGAAGCGGGGGTAGCCGGGGAGCTGTTTTTT
TRBJ2-2 | - | - | TRBV21-1 | CASSKAEQGATGELFF | TGTGCCAGCAGCAAAGCTGAACAGGGCGCGACCGGGGAGCTGTTTTTT
TRBJ2-5 | TRBD2 | few | TRBV27 | CANSSGGPYQETQYF | TGTGCCAACTCCAGCGGGGGCCCGTACCAAGAGACCCAGTACTTC
TRBJ1-1 | - | - | TRBV14 | CTSSQIFSRTGGTEAFF | TGTACCAGCAGCCAAATTTTTAGCCGAACTGGAGGCACTGAAGCTTTCTTT
TRBJ1-1 | - | - | TRBV7-2 | CASSTTETRDTEAFF | TGTGCCAGCAGCACCACCGAAACCAGGGACACTGAAGCTTTCTTT
TRBJ1-1 | TRBD1 | - | TRBV2 | CASSVDRGLTAFF | TGTGCCAGCAGTGTTGACAGGGGGTTGACGGCTTTCTTT
TRBJ1-5 | TRBD1 | few | TRBV28 | CASSPSGTGSPRF | TGTGCCAGCTCCCCTTCCGGGACAGGGTCGCCCCGGTTT
TRBJ1-4 | TRBD1 | few | TRBV5-1 | CASSLEIAGTGDEKLFF | TGCGCCAGCAGCTTGGAAATTGCCGGGACAGGGGATGAAAAACTGTTTTTT
TRBJ2-5 | - | - | TRBV5-6 | CASRARVQETQYF | TGTGCCAGCAGGGCTAGAGTTCAAGAGACCCAGTACTTC
TRBJ1-3 | - | - | TRBV5-8 | CASSFKRTGGNTIYF | TGTGCCAGCAGCTTCAAAAGGACTGGCGGAAACACCATATATTTT
TRBJ1-2 | - | - | TRBV19 | CASSIDGGLNVGYTF | TGTGCCAGTAGTATAGATGGAGGACTCAACGTGGGCTACACCTTC
TRBJ1-4 | TRBD1 | few | TRBV19 | CATRGPGGNEKLFF | TGTGCCACTAGAGGCCCAGGGGGGAATGAAAAACTGTTTTTT
TRBJ1-5 | - | few | TRBV5-1 | CASSQDGGGGSNQPQHF | TGCGCCAGCAGCCAGGACGGTGGAGGCGGTAGCAATCAGCCCCAGCATTTT
TRBJ1-5 | - | once | TRBV9 | CASSVGGSQLNQPQHF | TGTGCCAGCAGCGTGGGAGGGTCGCAGCTTAATCAGCCCCAGCATTTT
TRBJ1-4 | TRBD1 | - | TRBV19 | CASSPFTGTAYEKLFF | TGTGCCAGTTCACCCTTCACCGGGACAGCATATGAAAAACTGTTTTTT
TRBJ2-2 | TRBD2 | - | TRBV19 | CARGQAGGSTGELFF | TGTGCCCGGGGGCAGGCGGGGGGGTCCACCGGGGAGCTGTTTTTT
TRBJ2-3 | - | - | TRBV30 | CAWSVGRRVGSDTQYF | TGTGCCTGGAGTGTTGGTCGCAGGGTGGGGTCAGATACGCAGTATTTT
TRBJ1-1 | TRBD1 | - | TRBV5-1 | CASTGQEGTEAFF | TGCGCCAGCACCGGACAGGAAGGCACTGAAGCTTTCTTT
TRBJ1-1 | - | - | TRBV7-9 | CASSPHGTEAFF | TGTGCCAGCAGCCCCCACGGCACTGAAGCTTTCTTT
TRBJ1-5 | - | few | TRBV2 | CASNVVQGWQPQHF | TGTGCCAGCAATGTGGTCCAGGGTTGGCAGCCCCAGCATTTT
TRBJ1-2 | TRBD1 | - | TRBV15 | CATSREKGQNYGYTF | TGTGCCACCAGCAGAGAGAAGGGACAGAACTATGGCTACACCTTC
TRBJ2-3 | - | - | TRBV2 | CASVRPSRADTQYF | TGTGCCAGCGTGAGGCCCTCTCGGGCAGATACGCAGTATTTT
TRBJ2-5 | TRBD2 | - | TRBV18 | CASSPAGGDFETQYF | TGTGCCAGCTCACCAGCGGGGGGTGATTTCGAGACCCAGTACTTC
TRBJ2-5 | - | - | TRBV5-4 | CASSLQSRETQYF | TGTGCCAGCAGCTTGCAATCGAGGGAGACCCAGTACTTC
TRBJ2-7 | - | - | TRBV7-2 | CASSLYYEQYF | TGTGCCAGCAGCCTGTATTACGAGCAGTACTTC
TRBJ1-2 | TRBD1 | - | TRBV5-1 | CASSSMDRGNDYGYTF | TGCGCCAGCAGCTCCATGGACAGGGGGAATGACTATGGCTACACCTTC
TRBJ1-2 | - | - | TRBV2 | CASRSYPGGYTF | TGTGCCAGCAGATCCTATCCAGGTGGCTACACCTTC